Listed below are T cell receptor beta chains from one sample, sequenced in a study of technical replicates of blood from four donors. Profiled with immunoSEQ multiplex PCR; TCRdb holds only in-frame clones, not every one. The table shows 74,000 or so clones, with over 80% occurring only once. Sequencing was performed on T cells isolated from PBMCs. The receptors stem from a human donor in good health. Each CDR3 is given with its conserved first and last residue. D genes are given only for firm matches. The size field is filled for only some rows; it gives once, few, many or a size class.

j_call	d_call	v_call	clone_size	cdr3_nt	cdr3_aa
TRBJ1-2	-	TRBV6-6	once	TGTGCCAGCAGTTACTCGAGGGAGATCGTCGGAGGCTACACCTTC	CASSYSREIVGGYTF
TRBJ2-3	TRBD1	TRBV2	-	TGTGCCAGCAGTGGGACAGGTGCGCCAGATACGCAGTATTTT	CASSGTGAPDTQYF
TRBJ2-3	TRBD2	TRBV29-1	-	TGCAGCGCCGGACTAGCGGGGGGCACAGATACGCAGTATTTT	CSAGLAGGTDTQYF
TRBJ1-1	-	TRBV7-2	-	TGTGCCAGCAGCTCGCTTTATGGGGGAGGGACTGAAGCTTTCTTT	CASSSLYGGGTEAFF
TRBJ2-1	-	TRBV7-2	-	TGTGCCAGCAGCTTACCCACCAGCGGGTTCTCCTACAATGAGCAGTTCTTC	CASSLPTSGFSYNEQFF
TRBJ2-1	-	TRBV5-1	-	TGCGCCAGCAGCTTGCTTAAGCGGGATGAGCAGTTCTTC	CASSLLKRDEQFF
TRBJ2-7	-	TRBV10-1	-	TGCGCCAGCAGTGAGGGCAGGGAAATATACGAGCAGTACTTC	CASSEGREIYEQYF
TRBJ1-4	TRBD1	TRBV15	-	TGTGCCACCAGCACAACCGCAGGGACAGGGGGGGAAAAACTGTTTTTT	CATSTTAGTGGEKLFF
TRBJ1-3	TRBD1	TRBV29-1	-	TGCAGCGTCACAGGGGGCGCGGGAAACACCATATATTTT	CSVTGGAGNTIYF
TRBJ1-2	TRBD1	TRBV7-2	-	TGTGCCAGCAGCTTAGCACTAGGGGGCAACTATGGCTACACCTTC	CASSLALGGNYGYTF
TRBJ1-1	TRBD1	TRBV19	few	TGTGCCAGTAATTTTGGGACAGGGGATTCGATGAACACTGAAGCTTTCTTT	CASNFGTGDSMNTEAFF
TRBJ1-2	-	TRBV5-1	-	TGCGCCAGCAGCCCCCCCCAGGGTTTGGGCTACACCTTC	CASSPPQGLGYTF
TRBJ2-6	TRBD1	TRBV4-1	-	TGCGCCAGCAGCCAGTTATACAGGGGGACGGGGAGGTCTGGGGCCAACGTCCTGACTTTC	CASSQLYRGTGRSGANVLTF
TRBJ2-7	TRBD1	TRBV5-1	once	TGCGCCAGCAGTGAGACAGGGTCCTACGAGCAGTACTTC	CASSETGSYEQYF
TRBJ2-5	-	TRBV5-1	-	TGCGCCAGCAGCTTGGTAACTAGAGGTGGAGTAGAGACCCAGTACTTC	CASSLVTRGGVETQYF
TRBJ2-5	-	TRBV7-9	-	TGTGCCAGCAGCTTAAACAGGGCGGAGACCCAGTACTTC	CASSLNRAETQYF
TRBJ2-5	TRBD2	TRBV28	-	TGTGCCAGCAGATCTCCTAGCGGGATTCCGCAAGAGACCCAGTACTTC	CASRSPSGIPQETQYF
TRBJ2-7	TRBD1	TRBV13	-	TGTGCCAGCAGCTGGACAGGGGGCAACGAGCAGTACTTC	CASSWTGGNEQYF
TRBJ2-7	-	TRBV6-1	-	TGTGCCAGCAGGGCTCAGGGGTACTCCTACGAGCAGTACTTC	CASRAQGYSYEQYF
TRBJ2-1	-	TRBV5-8	-	TGTGCCAGCAGCTTGTTCGGTCTAGGACAGAGCAATGAGCAGTTCTTC	CASSLFGLGQSNEQFF
TRBJ2-1	-	TRBV7-9	-	TGTGCCAGCAGCCCCCAGACTAGTGGTGAGCAGTTCTTC	CASSPQTSGEQFF
TRBJ2-7	-	TRBV5-4	-	TGTGCCAGCAGCTTGGAGGACGGGGATGCGCAGTACTTC	CASSLEDGDAQYF
TRBJ1-2	-	TRBV6-6	-	TGTGCCAGCAGTTATACAGGGTATAACTATGGCTACACCTTC	CASSYTGYNYGYTF
TRBJ2-7	TRBD1	TRBV28	-	TGTGCCAGCAGCCCAGGGGGACAAAGCTCCTACGAGCAGTACTTC	CASSPGGQSSYEQYF
TRBJ2-1	-	TRBV28	-	TGTGCCAGCAGGGGCGGGAATCGTTACAATGAGCAGTTCTTC	CASRGGNRYNEQFF
TRBJ1-4	-	TRBV10-3	-	TGTGCCATCAGACCCGGCAGGGGTCAGTATGCAACTAATGAAAAACTGTTTTTT	CAIRPGRGQYATNEKLFF
TRBJ2-7	-	TRBV28	-	TGTGCCAGCAGTTTGGTAGGCGGTCAGTCCTACGAGCAGTACTTC	CASSLVGGQSYEQYF
TRBJ2-5	TRBD2	TRBV7-3	once	TGTGCCAGCAGCTTACCTGGACTAGCGGGGGGTCGGGAGACCCAGTACTTC	CASSLPGLAGGRETQYF
TRBJ1-2	TRBD1	TRBV6-1	-	TGTGCCAGCAGGTCCGACAGGGAGTATGGCTACACCTTC	CASRSDREYGYTF
TRBJ2-7	-	TRBV7-9	-	TGTGCCAGCAGCTCCCCCCGGCTAGGGCGGACTAAGTACGAGCAGTACTTC	CASSSPRLGRTKYEQYF
TRBJ2-2	-	TRBV7-9	once	TGTGCCAGCAGCTCTACAGGGCTAAACACCGGGGAGCTGTTTTTT	CASSSTGLNTGELFF
TRBJ2-1	-	TRBV7-3	-	TGTGCCAGCAGCTTAATAGCGATTGAGCAGTTCTTC	CASSLIAIEQFF
TRBJ2-2	TRBD1	TRBV4-1	-	TGCGCCAGCAGCCCAACAGGGGTCACCGGGGAGCTGTTTTTT	CASSPTGVTGELFF
TRBJ2-7	TRBD1	TRBV6-5	-	TGTGCCAGCAGAATATACAGGGGGTTCAACGAGCAGTACTTC	CASRIYRGFNEQYF
TRBJ2-1	TRBD2	TRBV27	-	TGTGCCAGCAGTCTCAGCGGGAGGGTCTACAATGAGCAGTTCTTC	CASSLSGRVYNEQFF
TRBJ1-1	-	TRBV6-5	-	TGTGCCAGCAGTTCACCGGGTCGATACACTGAAGCTTTCTTT	CASSSPGRYTEAFF
TRBJ2-1	-	TRBV6-5	-	TGTGCCAGCACCCCGACAGTCTCCAATGAGCAGTTCTTC	CASTPTVSNEQFF
TRBJ1-1	-	TRBV4-1	-	TGCGCCAGCAGCCAAGGGCCGGTGCACCAGGTGAACACTGAAGCTTTCTTT	CASSQGPVHQVNTEAFF
TRBJ2-1	TRBD2	TRBV6-6	few	TGTGCCAGCAGAACCTTAGCGGGGGGGCCCCACAATGAGCAGTTCTTC	CASRTLAGGPHNEQFF
TRBJ2-2	TRBD1	TRBV6-6	-	TGTGCCACCCGGGACAGGGGGTTTATCGGGGAGCTGTTTTTT	CATRDRGFIGELFF
TRBJ2-2	TRBD2	TRBV27	-	TGTGCCAGCAGTAGACCGGGACTAGCGGGAGGGAACACCGGGGAGCTGTTTTTT	CASSRPGLAGGNTGELFF
TRBJ2-5	TRBD2	TRBV9	-	TGTGCCAGCAGCGTAGGAATTAGCGGGGGGAAGTACCAAGAGACCCAGTACTTC	CASSVGISGGKYQETQYF
TRBJ2-7	TRBD2	TRBV7-2	-	TGTGCCAGCAGCTTACCGGGAGGTGCGGACGAGCAGTACTTC	CASSLPGGADEQYF
TRBJ2-1	TRBD1	TRBV6-5	-	TGTGCCAGCAGTTACGAGAAAACAGGGGCTGAGCAGTTCTTC	CASSYEKTGAEQFF
TRBJ2-1	-	TRBV7-9	-	TGTGCCAGCAGCTTAGCGGGGCCAGGGGATTTTGATGAGCAGTTCTTC	CASSLAGPGDFDEQFF
TRBJ2-5	TRBD2	TRBV7-4	-	TGTGCCAGCAGCTTTGGGACTAGCGGGAGGGGGTACCAAGAGACCCAGTACTTC	CASSFGTSGRGYQETQYF
TRBJ1-1	-	TRBV14	-	TGTGCCAGCAGCCTTTTGGAGGTTACTGAAGCTTTCTTT	CASSLLEVTEAFF
TRBJ1-5	-	TRBV6-1	-	TGTGCCAGCAGTGAGGGACTCCTATATCAGCCCCAGCATTTT	CASSEGLLYQPQHF
TRBJ2-1	TRBD2	TRBV6-6	-	TGTGCCAGCAGAAGAAGCGGGAGCTCCTACAATGAGCAGTTCTTC	CASRRSGSSYNEQFF
TRBJ2-1	-	TRBV5-1	-	TGCGCCAGCAGCTTGAGGGGGGGGTCCTACAATGAGCAGTTCTTC	CASSLRGGSYNEQFF
TRBJ2-7	-	TRBV27	-	TGTGCCAGCAGTTCCCGACAGGTCGTTATCGGGGATATGCAGTACTTC	CASSSRQVVIGDMQYF
TRBJ2-1	-	TRBV7-9	-	TGTGCCAGCAGTCTTCATGAGCAGTTCTTC	CASSLHEQFF
TRBJ2-7	-	TRBV28	-	TGTGCCAGCAGTTTAAGGGGCAGCCTCTACGAGCAGTACTTC	CASSLRGSLYEQYF
TRBJ2-7	-	TRBV10-1	-	TGCGCCAGCAGTGAGTCGAGTGGGGGAGGCTACGAGCAGTACTTC	CASSESSGGGYEQYF
TRBJ1-1	-	TRBV11-2	few	TGTGCCAGCAGCTTAGGGCCCCACCTAGCGTGGAACACTGAAGCTTTCTTT	CASSLGPHLAWNTEAFF
TRBJ2-5	TRBD2	TRBV5-1	-	TGCGCCAGCAGCTTGGCCAGACTAGCGGTGGGCCAAGAGACCCAGTACTTC	CASSLARLAVGQETQYF
TRBJ2-2	-	TRBV19	-	TGTGCCAGTAGTATGGTGTATGACATCATCGGTTGGGACACCGGGGAGCTGTTTTTT	CASSMVYDIIGWDTGELFF